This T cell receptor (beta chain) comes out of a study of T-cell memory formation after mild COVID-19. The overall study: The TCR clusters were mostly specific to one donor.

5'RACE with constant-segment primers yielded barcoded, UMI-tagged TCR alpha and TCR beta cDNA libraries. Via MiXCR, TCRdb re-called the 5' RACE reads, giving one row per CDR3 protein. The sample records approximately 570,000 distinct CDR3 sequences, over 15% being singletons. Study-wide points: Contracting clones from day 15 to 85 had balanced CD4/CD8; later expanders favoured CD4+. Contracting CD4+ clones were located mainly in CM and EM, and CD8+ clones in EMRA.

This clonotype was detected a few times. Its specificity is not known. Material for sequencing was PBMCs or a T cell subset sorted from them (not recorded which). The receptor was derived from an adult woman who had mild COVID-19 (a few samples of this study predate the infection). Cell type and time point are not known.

Here the CDR3 reads CASSLLDRMNTEAFF. The CDR3, as DNA: TGCGCCAGCAGCTTGCTTGACAGGATGAACACTGAAGCTTTCTTT. V is TRBV5-1 and J is TRBJ1-1, with D perhaps TRBD1 (6 bases). With 1 base removed from V and 0 bases from J, the gap between germline ends came to 10 bases. The germline V gene has CDR1 SGHRS and CDR2 YFSETQ. The CDR3 length is 15 residues.